The present TCR beta chain was sequenced within a study of Tregs in tolerant kidney transplant recipients. Related graft donors supplied nonmyeloablative bone marrow transplants, and mixed chimerism was transient. V gave up 5 bases and J gave up 8 bases, with 19 bases separating them. From germline, CDR1 is KGHSH and CDR2 LQKENI. CDR3 length: 15 amino acids. The repertoire was sequenced with immunoSEQ multiplex PCR; TCRdb's copy has only in-frame clones and lacks some. The sample has about 64,000 clones, more than 75% seen once. The clonotype comes from a human patient who received a combined kidney and bone marrow transplant. Some T cells may have originated in the graft donor. The specimen was CD4+ T cells from blood (PBMCs), collected 6 months after the transplant. V usage is TRBV18 and J usage is TRBJ2-1; TRBD2 is a possible D gene (7 bases). CDR3 bases: TGTGCCAGCTCAAGACCGGGAGGAAAGGGGGATGAGCAGTTCTTC. Translating gives CASSRPGGKGDEQFF. Variable domain in full (rest from reference TRBV18 and TRBJ2-1): NAGVMQNPRHLVRRRGQEARLRCSPMKGHSHVYWYRQLPEEGLKFMVYLQKENIIDESGMPKERFSAEFPKEGPSILRIQQVVRGDSAAYFCASSRPGGKGDEQFFGPGTRLTVL.